This T cell receptor (beta chain) came from a study of CD8+ T cells in alopecia areata. V was cut by 3 bases and J by 4 bases, with 10 bases left in between. CDR1 MRHNA and CDR2 SNTAGT come from the germline V gene. The CDR3 loop spans 15 amino acids. RNA extraction was followed by reverse transcription into cDNA, which acted as the sequencing template. Data came from immunoSEQ multiplex PCR; TCRdb stores just in-frame clones and leaves some out. The sample has 150,000 to 200,000 clones; about 60% are singletons. This specimen consisted of CD4+ T cells sorted from blood, obtained at week 0. The chain is built from TRBV6-4 and TRBJ2-6; possibly TRBD1 or TRBD2 for D (6 bases each). The TCR comes from a human donor with alopecia areata. The CDR3 protein is CASSDGGQGANVLTF. CDR3 nucleotides: TGTGCCAGCAGTGATGGGGGGCAGGGGGCCAACGTCCTGACTTTC.